The present T cell receptor beta chain was sequenced within a study of blood T cell repertoires in COVID-19 (dated by TCRdb to 2019 to 2021). Regarding the complete study: Samples from collaborators originated in the United States, Italy and Spain and spanned both the acute and convalescent phases of COVID-19. The material from the prospective study consisted of cDNA or gDNA derived from T cells, B-cell-depleted T cells, or PBMCs. Deeply sampled blood TCRbeta repertoires from subjects exposed to, actively infected with, or recovered from COVID-19 were included in the dataset. A freely available public database, intended as a resource for researchers studying the immune response to SARS-CoV-2, is where the repertoires were released. Samples were obtained from the ongoing ImmuneRACE study (first 160 participants) and from over 1,000 subjects provided by 6 global collaborators. A de-identified subject ID, COVID-19 status, age in years and sex were almost always included in the sample metadata. Where HLA class I and class II types were available, the types were taken from metadata supplied by the sample provider, not from assay-based typing. Overall results and qualifications from the work: Clinical and demographic metadata were provided uncurated, with the amount varying by source and participant.

This clone was counted a single time. What antigen it recognizes has not been identified. No base qualities exist here, and no much larger clone lies one base off it. TCRbeta CDR3 regions were amplified from genomic DNA using the immunoSEQ Assay, a bias-controlled multiplex PCR. The original methods were these. The number of nucleated cells in each sample was estimated by amplification of reference gene primers within the assay. Sequence reads were collapsed and filtered to measure the absolute abundance of every unique TCRbeta CDR3 rearrangement. For each sample, productive Simpson clonality was calculated as the square root of Simpson's diversity index over productive rearrangements. What TCRdb holds here is the immuneACCESS table cut down to in-frame rearrangements. Part of the clones is not present; checked against another copy, under half of the missing clones reflect an unresolved V gene, and the others are unexplained. Clonal size and the V and J genes are those of that table, whereas D and trimming came from the DNA. This sample is represented by roughly 260,000 clones; more than 80% of them were singletons. Jointly, the top ten make up 3.5% to 4.5% of the sample.

Whole blood was collected in K2EDTA tubes by collaborating institutions according to the institutions' own protocols. For TCRbeta analysis, collaborators shipped samples as frozen whole blood, isolated PBMCs, or DNA extracted from either of those sample types. CDR3 length: 13 amino acids, cysteine to phenylalanine. CDR3 DNA only is kept here, 39 bases in frame from base 1. V and J are truncated by 1 base and 7 bases respectively, leaving an intervening sequence of 9 bases. CDR1 and CDR2 were assigned from the germline V gene as KGHDR and SFDVKD. The TCR comes from a woman between 40 and 55 years old with acute or convalescent COVID-19. The V and J segments used are TRBV24-1 and TRBJ1-2, with TRBD1 tentatively as D gene (6 bases match). The sequenced sample was peripheral blood. The CDR3 corresponds to CATSDFKGGGYTF. In nucleotide form, the sequence is TGTGCCACCAGTGATTTTAAAGGGGGTGGCTACACCTTC.